The clone carrying this T cell receptor (beta chain) was counted only a few times. The antigen remains undetermined. The data belong to a study of blood T cells in healthy people across ages. Broader study findings: Roughly linear declines in TCR beta diversity per million T cells occurred with age.

PBMCs, at least 7 million per sample, were isolated. The CDR3 is made up of 13 amino acids. Germline CDR1 SGHTA, CDR2 FQGNSA. The germline V and J ends were trimmed by 2 bases and 7 bases, with 8 bases remaining between them. A sample-barcoded 5' primer and a J-beta primer mix were used in a second PCR of about 7 to 12 cycles. Samples each returned at least 2.5 million CDR3-containing paired-end reads. TCRdb re-derived calls from the 5' RACE reads in MiXCR, one entry per CDR3 protein. This table holds 1.5 million to 2 million distinct CDR3 sequences, approximately 28% found once. This sequence joins TRBV7-2 and TRBJ1-4; D gene ambiguous. The sequencing sample was made of blood. This clonotype originated in a woman aged 25-40 years in good health. CDR3 residues: CASSLRTAEKLFF. Here the CDR3 DNA reads TGTGCCAGCAGCTTACGGACGGCTGAAAAACTGTTTTTT. The variable domain in full, with the rest retrieved from reference TRBV7-2 and TRBJ1-4, is GAGVSQSPSNKVTEKGKDVELRCDPISGHTALYWYRQSLGQGLEFLIYFQGNSAPDKSGLPSDRFSAERTGGSVSTLTIQRTQQEDSAVYLCASSLRTAEKLFFGSGTQLSVL.